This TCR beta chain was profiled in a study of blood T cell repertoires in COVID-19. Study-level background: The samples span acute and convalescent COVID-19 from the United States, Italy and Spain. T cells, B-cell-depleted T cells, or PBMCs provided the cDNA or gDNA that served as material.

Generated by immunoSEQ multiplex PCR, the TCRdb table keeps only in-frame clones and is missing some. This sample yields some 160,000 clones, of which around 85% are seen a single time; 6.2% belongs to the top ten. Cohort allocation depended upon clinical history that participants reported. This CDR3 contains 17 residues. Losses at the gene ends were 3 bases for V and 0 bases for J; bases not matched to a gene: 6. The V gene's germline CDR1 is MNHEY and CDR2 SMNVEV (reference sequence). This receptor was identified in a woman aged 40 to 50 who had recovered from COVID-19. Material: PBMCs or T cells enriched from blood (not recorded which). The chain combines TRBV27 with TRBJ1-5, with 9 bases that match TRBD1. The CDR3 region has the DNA TGTGCCAGCAGTTTGTCCGGGACAGGGTATAGCAATCAGCCCCAGCATTTT. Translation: CASSLSGTGYSNQPQHF.